The present TCR beta chain was sequenced within a study of Ad26.COV2.S vaccination and SARS-CoV-2 variants. Treatment in this sample: around 19 received Ad26.COV2.S at low or high dose, single or two shots; 5 received placebo; per-sample allocation not given. Sampling was performed 63 days after the first vaccine or placebo injection. Study-wide findings and caveats: Substantial breadth was reportedly displayed by spike-specific CD8+ and CD4+ T cell responses after vaccination. For non-spike TCRs, breadth in vaccine recipients resembled that in placebo recipients.

This CDR3 spans 17 amino acids. Trimming took off 0 bases at V and 3 bases at J, with 13 bases between the two ends. The germline CDR1 and CDR2 sequences are SGDLS and YYNGEE. This clone was detected a few times. Its antigen is still unknown. Only in-frame clones appear in the TCRdb table, and some are missing; sequencing was by immunoSEQ multiplex PCR. The data show 300,000 to 350,000 clones, around four fifths seen once. The chain has TRBV9 and TRBJ1-6; no firm D call. The source was peripheral blood, collected in a trial of Ad26.COV2.S vaccine versus placebo. This receptor was obtained from a person between 18 and 65 years old who received the Ad26.COV2.S COVID-19 vaccine or a placebo. CDR3 coding DNA: TGTGCCAGCAGCGTAGAACCAGGACCGCGCTATAATTCACCCCTCCACTTT. As protein: CASSVEPGPRYNSPLHF. Filled out from reference TRBV9 and TRBJ1-6, the complete variable domain reads DSGVTQTPKHLITATGQRVTLRCSPRSGDLSVYWYQQSLDQGLQFLIQYYNGEERAKGNILERFSAQQFPDLHSELNLSSLELGDSALYFCASSVEPGPRYNSPLHFGNGTRLTVT.